A selection of T cell receptor beta chains follows, all from one sample in a study of OX40 agonist ivuxolimab in advanced cancers. Some clones are missing from TCRdb's copy, which holds only in-frame ones; the method was immunoSEQ multiplex PCR. The table records 55,000 to 75,000 clones, roughly 80% of them present only once. The sample in question was CD4+ or CD8+ T cells sorted from blood, obtained in a trial of the OX40 agonist ivuxolimab. Receptors originate from an adult with an advanced solid tumor such as melanoma, head and neck, liver or kidney cancer. Each CDR3 is given with its conserved first and last residue. The order of the fields is V gene, J gene, D gene, clone size, CDR3 DNA, CDR3 protein. The D gene is left open where the match is weak. A clone size is listed for some rows: how often the clone was seen (once, few, many), or a class if it is expanded.

v_call: TRBV19; j_call: TRBJ1-5; d_call: TRBD1; clone_size: -; cdr3_nt: TGTGCCAGTAGTGGAGACAGGGGCACCCCCCATCCCCAGCATTTT; cdr3_aa: CASSGDRGTPHPQHF
v_call: TRBV15; j_call: TRBJ2-5; d_call: -; clone_size: -; cdr3_nt: TGTGCCACCAGCAGAGATAGTGGGGAAGAGACCCAGTACTTC; cdr3_aa: CATSRDSGEETQYF
v_call: TRBV4-2; j_call: TRBJ2-5; d_call: TRBD2; clone_size: -; cdr3_nt: TGTGCCAGCAGCCAAGGGACTAGCGGGAGGGAGACCCAGTACTTC; cdr3_aa: CASSQGTSGRETQYF
v_call: TRBV19; j_call: TRBJ1-6; d_call: TRBD1; clone_size: -; cdr3_nt: TGTGCCAGTGGGGACAGTCGCCTGATTTCACCCCTCCACTTT; cdr3_aa: CASGDSRLISPLHF
v_call: TRBV20-1; j_call: TRBJ2-5; d_call: -; clone_size: -; cdr3_nt: TGCAGTGCGGAACCGGGGGAGACCCAGTACTTC; cdr3_aa: CSAEPGETQYF
v_call: TRBV9; j_call: TRBJ1-1; d_call: -; clone_size: -; cdr3_nt: TGTGCCAGCAGCGTAAGGCGGGAGGGGAATTCTGAAGCTTTCTTT; cdr3_aa: CASSVRREGNSEAFF
v_call: TRBV7-2; j_call: TRBJ1-3; d_call: -; clone_size: -; cdr3_nt: TGTGCCAGCAGCCCGCCCGGGAGCTCTGGAAACACCATATATTTT; cdr3_aa: CASSPPGSSGNTIYF
v_call: TRBV19; j_call: TRBJ1-2; d_call: -; clone_size: once; cdr3_nt: TGTGCCAGTAGTATCGGAGGGGGGGACTATGGCTACACCTTC; cdr3_aa: CASSIGGGDYGYTF
v_call: TRBV7-2; j_call: TRBJ1-5; d_call: -; clone_size: -; cdr3_nt: TGTGCCAGCAGCCCCTACATGGATCAGCCCCAGCATTTT; cdr3_aa: CASSPYMDQPQHF
v_call: TRBV11-2; j_call: TRBJ2-7; d_call: TRBD2; clone_size: -; cdr3_nt: TGTGCCAGCAGCTTAGCGGCGACTAGCGGGGGATACGAGCAGTACTTC; cdr3_aa: CASSLAATSGGYEQYF
v_call: TRBV5-1; j_call: TRBJ2-5; d_call: TRBD2; clone_size: -; cdr3_nt: TGCGCCAGCAGGGTTTTAGCGGGAGGGGGCCGGGAGACCCAGTACTTC; cdr3_aa: CASRVLAGGGRETQYF
v_call: TRBV4-2; j_call: TRBJ2-3; d_call: TRBD2; clone_size: -; cdr3_nt: TGTGCCAGCCAATTGGATAGCGGGGTGACAGATACGCAGTATTTT; cdr3_aa: CASQLDSGVTDTQYF
v_call: TRBV28; j_call: TRBJ2-2; d_call: TRBD1; clone_size: -; cdr3_nt: TGTGCCAGCAGTTCTTACAGGGGAACGAACACCGGGGAGCTGTTTTTT; cdr3_aa: CASSSYRGTNTGELFF
v_call: TRBV14; j_call: TRBJ1-1; d_call: -; clone_size: -; cdr3_nt: TGTGCCAGCAGCCAAGTTCCGCGGGCGGTGGGCACTGAAGCTTTCTTT; cdr3_aa: CASSQVPRAVGTEAFF
v_call: TRBV7-2; j_call: TRBJ2-1; d_call: TRBD2; clone_size: -; cdr3_nt: TGTGCCAGCAGAGCAGCGGGAGGTACTGAGCAGTTCTTC; cdr3_aa: CASRAAGGTEQFF
v_call: TRBV4-1; j_call: TRBJ1-1; d_call: -; clone_size: -; cdr3_nt: TGCGCCAGCAGCCAAGATTTTGCGTCGGGTAGGAACACTGAAGCTTTCTTT; cdr3_aa: CASSQDFASGRNTEAFF
v_call: TRBV4-3; j_call: TRBJ2-1; d_call: -; clone_size: -; cdr3_nt: TGCGCCAGCAGCCAAGAGTGGGTCCGAAGAACCCCTTTTTTTAGGCAGTTCTTC; cdr3_aa: CASSQEWVRRTPFFRQFF
v_call: TRBV6-5; j_call: TRBJ2-7; d_call: TRBD2; clone_size: -; cdr3_nt: TGTGCCAGCAGCCGACTAGCGAACAACCCCTACGAGCAGTACTTC; cdr3_aa: CASSRLANNPYEQYF
v_call: TRBV6-5; j_call: TRBJ2-1; d_call: TRBD2; clone_size: -; cdr3_nt: TGTGCCAGCAATTCCGGGACTAGTCTCAATGAGCAGTTCTTC; cdr3_aa: CASNSGTSLNEQFF
v_call: TRBV2; j_call: TRBJ1-5; d_call: -; clone_size: -; cdr3_nt: TGTGCCAGCAGTGAAAACAGCGGCCAGCCCCAGCATTTT; cdr3_aa: CASSENSGQPQHF
v_call: TRBV7-2; j_call: TRBJ1-5; d_call: TRBD1; clone_size: -; cdr3_nt: TGTGCCAGCAGCTTTCTTGGACAGGATCAGCCCCAGCATTTT; cdr3_aa: CASSFLGQDQPQHF
v_call: TRBV2; j_call: TRBJ2-5; d_call: -; clone_size: -; cdr3_nt: TGTGCCAGCAGTGAACAGAGACAGGAAGAGACCCAGTACTTC; cdr3_aa: CASSEQRQEETQYF
v_call: TRBV5-1; j_call: TRBJ1-2; d_call: -; clone_size: -; cdr3_nt: TGCGCCAGCAGCTTTGGGGGGGGTAGCTATGGCTACACCTTC; cdr3_aa: CASSFGGGSYGYTF
v_call: TRBV6-5; j_call: TRBJ2-1; d_call: TRBD2; clone_size: once; cdr3_nt: TGTGCCAGCAGTTACACTAGCGGGAGACGCAATGAGCAGTTCTTC; cdr3_aa: CASSYTSGRRNEQFF
v_call: TRBV7-3; j_call: TRBJ2-7; d_call: -; clone_size: -; cdr3_nt: TGTGCCAGCAGCTTAACTGGTGAGGGCCAAGGGGAGCAGTACTTC; cdr3_aa: CASSLTGEGQGEQYF
v_call: TRBV21-1; j_call: TRBJ2-2; d_call: -; clone_size: once; cdr3_nt: TGTGCCAGCAGCAAAGGATCGACGCGATCGAACACCGGGGAGCTGTTTTTT; cdr3_aa: CASSKGSTRSNTGELFF
v_call: TRBV28; j_call: TRBJ2-7; d_call: TRBD2; clone_size: -; cdr3_nt: TGTGCCAGCAGTTCCTGGGCGGGGGATGAGCAGTACTTC; cdr3_aa: CASSSWAGDEQYF
v_call: TRBV27; j_call: TRBJ2-7; d_call: TRBD1; clone_size: -; cdr3_nt: TGTGCCAGCAGTCCCGGGACAGATAGCGACGAGCAGTACTTC; cdr3_aa: CASSPGTDSDEQYF
v_call: TRBV6-5; j_call: TRBJ1-1; d_call: -; clone_size: -; cdr3_nt: TGTGCCAGTCATGAGGGGTACACTGAAGCTTTCTTT; cdr3_aa: CASHEGYTEAFF
v_call: TRBV7-2; j_call: TRBJ2-7; d_call: -; clone_size: -; cdr3_nt: TGTGCCAGCAGCTCGGCGGGGGCAGGCGAGCAGTACTTC; cdr3_aa: CASSSAGAGEQYF
v_call: TRBV6-5; j_call: TRBJ1-1; d_call: -; clone_size: few; cdr3_nt: TGTGCCAGCAGTCCTCCAGGGGCTGAAGCTTTCTTT; cdr3_aa: CASSPPGAEAFF
v_call: TRBV5-1; j_call: TRBJ1-1; d_call: -; clone_size: -; cdr3_nt: TGCGCCAGCAGCTTGGCGGGGGCCCTGAACACTGAAGCTTTCTTT; cdr3_aa: CASSLAGALNTEAFF
v_call: TRBV6-6; j_call: TRBJ2-3; d_call: TRBD1; clone_size: -; cdr3_nt: TGTGCCAGCAGGGGACAGTCTTCAGATACGCAGTATTTT; cdr3_aa: CASRGQSSDTQYF
v_call: TRBV18; j_call: TRBJ2-3; d_call: -; clone_size: -; cdr3_nt: TGTGCCAGCTCACCACCCTACAGCACAGATACGCAGTATTTT; cdr3_aa: CASSPPYSTDTQYF
v_call: TRBV28; j_call: TRBJ2-2; d_call: -; clone_size: -; cdr3_nt: TGTGCCAGCAGTGGAGGGGCGGCCGGGGAGCTGTTTTTT; cdr3_aa: CASSGGAAGELFF
v_call: TRBV5-1; j_call: TRBJ2-5; d_call: -; clone_size: -; cdr3_nt: TGCGCCAGCAGTTATACAGGGACCCAAGAGACCCAGTACTTC; cdr3_aa: CASSYTGTQETQYF
v_call: TRBV18; j_call: TRBJ2-5; d_call: -; clone_size: -; cdr3_nt: TGTGCCAGCTCCTTTACGGCAAACAGCGGCTACCAAGAGACCCAGTACTTC; cdr3_aa: CASSFTANSGYQETQYF